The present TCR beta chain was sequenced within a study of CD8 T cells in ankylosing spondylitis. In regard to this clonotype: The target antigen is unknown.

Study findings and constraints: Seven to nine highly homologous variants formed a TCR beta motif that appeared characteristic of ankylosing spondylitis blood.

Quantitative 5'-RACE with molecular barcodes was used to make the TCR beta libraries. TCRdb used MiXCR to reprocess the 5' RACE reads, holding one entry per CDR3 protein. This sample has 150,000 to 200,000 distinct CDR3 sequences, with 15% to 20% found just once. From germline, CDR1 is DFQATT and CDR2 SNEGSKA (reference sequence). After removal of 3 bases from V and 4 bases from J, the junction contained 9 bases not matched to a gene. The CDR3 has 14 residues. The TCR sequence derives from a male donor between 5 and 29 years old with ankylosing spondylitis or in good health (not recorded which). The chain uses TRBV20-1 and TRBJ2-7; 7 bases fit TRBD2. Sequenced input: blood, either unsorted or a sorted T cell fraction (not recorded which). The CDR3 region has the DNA TGCAGTGCTAGGACACGGACTAGAGGTTACGAGCAGTACTTC. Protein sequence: CSARTRTRGYEQYF.